This is a list of T cell receptor beta chains from one sample in a study of blood T cell repertoires in COVID-19. Assay used: immunoSEQ multiplex PCR; TCRdb lists only in-frame clones, some missing. The table lists hundreds of thousands of clones, about nine tenths of them singletons. Sequenced: peripheral blood. These receptors all come from a woman in her 30s with COVID-19, enrolled during active disease. The CDR3 runs from the conserved cysteine through the conserved F or W. Fields, in order: D gene, clone size, J gene, V gene, CDR3 DNA, CDR3 protein. A D gene is named only where the DNA matches it firmly. The listing skips clone size in some rows; elsewhere it reads once, few, many or a size class.

d_call: NA; clone_size: NA; j_call: TRBJ2-7; v_call: TRBV9; cdr3_nt: TGTGCCAGCAGCACCGGCCGGGACATCCCCTACGAGCAGTACTTC; cdr3_aa: CASSTGRDIPYEQYF
d_call: NA; clone_size: NA; j_call: TRBJ1-2; v_call: TRBV6-5; cdr3_nt: TGTGCCAGCGGGGGGGACCGACTCTATGGCTACACCTTC; cdr3_aa: CASGGDRLYGYTF
d_call: NA; clone_size: NA; j_call: TRBJ1-2; v_call: TRBV19; cdr3_nt: TGTGCCAGTAGTATACCCCAGCGGCAGACTGGCTACACCTTC; cdr3_aa: CASSIPQRQTGYTF
d_call: NA; clone_size: once; j_call: TRBJ2-5; v_call: TRBV29-1; cdr3_nt: TGCAGCGTTGTACGCCAGGGAGAGACCCAGTACTTC; cdr3_aa: CSVVRQGETQYF
d_call: NA; clone_size: NA; j_call: TRBJ1-5; v_call: TRBV7-8; cdr3_nt: TGTGCCAGCAGCTTTCGGCAGGGCCCCCTTGGTCAGCCCCAGCATTTT; cdr3_aa: CASSFRQGPLGQPQHF
d_call: NA; clone_size: NA; j_call: TRBJ1-5; v_call: TRBV7-9; cdr3_nt: TGTGCCAGCAGCTGGCTCAATCAGCCCCAGCATTTT; cdr3_aa: CASSWLNQPQHF
d_call: TRBD2; clone_size: once; j_call: TRBJ2-3; v_call: TRBV6-6; cdr3_nt: TGTGCCAGCAGCCCCGGGACGGGAGGGCCTAATACGCAGTATTTT; cdr3_aa: CASSPGTGGPNTQYF
d_call: NA; clone_size: NA; j_call: TRBJ1-2; v_call: TRBV29-1; cdr3_nt: TGCAGCGCTGGGAGGGTCGACTATGGCTACACCTTC; cdr3_aa: CSAGRVDYGYTF
d_call: NA; clone_size: NA; j_call: TRBJ1-1; v_call: TRBV28; cdr3_nt: TGTGCCAGCAGTTTAGGGACAAGAATCATGAACACTGAAGCTTTCTTT; cdr3_aa: CASSLGTRIMNTEAFF
d_call: TRBD1; clone_size: NA; j_call: TRBJ2-3; v_call: TRBV4-1; cdr3_nt: TGCGCCAGCAGCCAAGGGACAGGGGTTGAAGATACGCAGTATTTT; cdr3_aa: CASSQGTGVEDTQYF
d_call: TRBD1; clone_size: few; j_call: TRBJ2-2; v_call: TRBV7-8; cdr3_nt: TGTGCCAGCAGCACGGACAGGGGGAGCGGGGAGCTGTTTTTT; cdr3_aa: CASSTDRGSGELFF
d_call: TRBD1; clone_size: NA; j_call: TRBJ2-6; v_call: TRBV20-1; cdr3_nt: TGCAGTGCTAGTAAAGCCGGGACAGGGGGCTCTGGGGCCAACGTCCTGACTTTC; cdr3_aa: CSASKAGTGGSGANVLTF
d_call: NA; clone_size: NA; j_call: TRBJ1-2; v_call: TRBV15; cdr3_nt: TGTGCCACCAGCAGGGCAGGTGCCTATGGCTACACCTTC; cdr3_aa: CATSRAGAYGYTF
d_call: NA; clone_size: NA; j_call: TRBJ1-1; v_call: TRBV5-4; cdr3_nt: TGTGCCAGCAGCTTTGTTCAGGGCCAGAACACTGAAGCTTTCTTT; cdr3_aa: CASSFVQGQNTEAFF
d_call: NA; clone_size: NA; j_call: TRBJ1-4; v_call: TRBV7-2; cdr3_nt: TGTGCCAGCAGCTTATATCCCGCAACTAATGAAAAACTGTTTTTT; cdr3_aa: CASSLYPATNEKLFF
d_call: NA; clone_size: once; j_call: TRBJ1-1; v_call: TRBV11-3; cdr3_nt: TGTGCCAGCAGCTCCTGTGGAGTAGTGGCTGAAGCTTTCTTT; cdr3_aa: CASSSCGVVAEAFF
d_call: NA; clone_size: NA; j_call: TRBJ1-5; v_call: TRBV15; cdr3_nt: TGTGCCACCAGCAGAGATATCCCCCAGGGGAATAGCAATCAGCCCCAGCATTTT; cdr3_aa: CATSRDIPQGNSNQPQHF
d_call: TRBD1; clone_size: NA; j_call: TRBJ2-1; v_call: TRBV2; cdr3_nt: TGTGCCAGCAGTGAAAGGGAGTTCAGGGGGCATGAGCAGTTCTTC; cdr3_aa: CASSEREFRGHEQFF
d_call: TRBD2; clone_size: NA; j_call: TRBJ2-3; v_call: TRBV5-5; cdr3_nt: TGTGCCAGCAGCGGGACTAGCGGTACAGATACGCAGTATTTT; cdr3_aa: CASSGTSGTDTQYF
d_call: NA; clone_size: NA; j_call: TRBJ2-5; v_call: TRBV10-2; cdr3_nt: TGCGCCAGCGGAGACGAACAAGAGACCCAGTACTTC; cdr3_aa: CASGDEQETQYF
d_call: NA; clone_size: NA; j_call: TRBJ2-1; v_call: TRBV9; cdr3_nt: TGTGCCAGCAGCGTAGAGGAAGCGCCCTACAATGAGCAGTTCTTC; cdr3_aa: CASSVEEAPYNEQFF
d_call: NA; clone_size: NA; j_call: TRBJ2-1; v_call: TRBV24-1; cdr3_nt: TGTGCCACCAGTGATTCCGGATTCGACGGGGACAATGAGCAGTTCTTC; cdr3_aa: CATSDSGFDGDNEQFF
d_call: TRBD1; clone_size: NA; j_call: TRBJ2-7; v_call: TRBV4-1; cdr3_nt: TGCGCCAGCAGCCATGACACGGGGGGACAGGGAGCGTACGAGCAGTACTTC; cdr3_aa: CASSHDTGGQGAYEQYF
d_call: NA; clone_size: once; j_call: TRBJ1-1; v_call: TRBV5-1; cdr3_nt: TGCGCCAGCAGCTTGGCCGGAGAGTACACTGAAGCTTTCTTT; cdr3_aa: CASSLAGEYTEAFF
d_call: TRBD1; clone_size: NA; j_call: TRBJ2-5; v_call: TRBV29-1; cdr3_nt: TGCAGCGTTGCCTCTCCAGGGGGTTCGGAGGAGACCCAGTACTTC; cdr3_aa: CSVASPGGSEETQYF
d_call: NA; clone_size: NA; j_call: TRBJ1-1; v_call: TRBV3-1/TRBV3-2; cdr3_nt: TGTGCCAGCAGCCAAGAATGGGGGGTAAACACTGAAGCTTTCTTT; cdr3_aa: CASSQEWGVNTEAFF
d_call: NA; clone_size: NA; j_call: TRBJ1-3; v_call: TRBV9; cdr3_nt: TGTGCCAGCAGCCCCTGGGGACACCGAGAGAACACCATATATTTT; cdr3_aa: CASSPWGHRENTIYF
d_call: TRBD2; clone_size: NA; j_call: TRBJ2-1; v_call: TRBV6-4; cdr3_nt: TGTGCCAGCGAACCACATGGCGGGGGGAGCTCCTACAATGAGCAGTTCTTC; cdr3_aa: CASEPHGGGSSYNEQFF
d_call: NA; clone_size: NA; j_call: TRBJ1-5; v_call: TRBV6-5; cdr3_nt: TGTGCCAGCAGTTCACAGATAAATCACTGGCCCCAGCATTTT; cdr3_aa: CASSSQINHWPQHF